These 9 T cell receptor beta chains were all obtained from the same sample, sequenced in a study of blood T cell repertoires in COVID-19. Profiling relied on immunoSEQ multiplex PCR, and the TCRdb table lists in-frame clones only, not all of them. The profile shows 200,000 to 250,000 clones, nearly 90% of them singletons. Sequencing used PBMCs or T cells enriched from blood (not recorded which). These TCRs come from a man aged 25-45 years who had recovered from COVID-19.

The gene calls are TRBV25-1 and TRBJ1-6; the match to TRBD1 covers 10 bases. The CDR3 sequence is 13 residues long. CDR1 is MGHDK, CDR2 SYGVNS, per germline. Trimming took 6 bases from V and 7 from J; bases not matched to a gene: 0. The CDR3 is CASRDRGNSPLHF. CDR3 DNA sequence: TGTGCCAGCAGGGACAGGGGGAATTCACCCCTCCACTTT.

The rearrangement links TRBV6-5 to TRBJ1-2; a weak D match, TRBD1 (5 bases). Trimming left V 4 bases short and J 8 bases short, with 17 bases between. The CDR3 extends over 14 amino acids. Germline V lookup: CDR1 MNHEY, CDR2 SVGAGI. CDR3 loop: CASSSTPASGGYTF. As DNA, the CDR3 is TGTGCCAGCAGTTCCACCCCAGCGTCAGGGGGCTACACCTTC.

The chain joins TRBV14 to TRBJ1-1; D might be TRBD1 (5 bases). Germline values: CDR1 SGHDN, CDR2 FVKESK. V dropped 5 bases and J dropped 4 bases, with 5 bases sitting between them. This CDR3 is 11 amino acids long. The CDR3, as DNA: TGTGCCAGCAGCAGGGGCACTGAAGCTTTCTTT. Residues: CASSRGTEAFF.

The rearrangement uses TRBV2 and TRBJ1-2; a possible D gene is TRBD1 (6 bases). The CDR3 has 13 amino acids. V gave up 7 bases and J gave up 7 bases, with 16 bases separating them. Germline V CDR1 and CDR2: SNHLY, FYNNEI. CDR3 sequence: CASKGGGHSGYTF. CDR3 nucleotides: TGTGCCAGCAAGGGAGGGGGACATTCTGGCTACACCTTC.

The chain has TRBV5-4 and TRBJ2-7; TRBD2 matches at 8 bases. Losses at the gene ends were 0 bases for V and 3 bases for J; bases not matched to a gene: 5. The CDR3 has 15 amino acids. Germline values: CDR1 SGHNT, CDR2 YYREEE (reference sequence). CDR3 coding DNA: TGTGCCAGCAGCTTGGTGGCCGCGGGGGGCTACGAGCAGTACTTC. Encoded protein: CASSLVAAGGYEQYF. The whole variable domain, remainder taken from reference TRBV5-4 and TRBJ2-7, is ETGVTQSPTHLIKTRGQQVTLRCSSQSGHNTVSWYQQALGQGPQFIFQYYREEENGRGNFPPRFSGLQFPNYSSELNVNALELDDSALYLCASSLVAAGGYEQYFGPGTRLTVT.

This clone was detected only once. V usage is TRBV5-1 and J usage is TRBJ1-3, with D unclear. Germline-derived CDR1 and CDR2 are SGHRS and YFSETQ. V dropped 4 bases and J dropped 0 bases, with 8 bases sitting between them. CDR3 size: 14 residues. CDR3 sequence: CASSRSDSGNTIYF. In DNA, the CDR3 is TGCGCCAGCAGCCGCTCAGACTCTGGAAACACCATATATTTT.

The chain employs TRBV7-6 and TRBJ2-1; a weak D match, TRBD2 (6 bases). The germline gives CDR1 SGHVS, CDR2 FNYEAQ. Trimming pared 4 bases from V and 8 bases from J, leaving 21 bases between. CDR3 length equals 16 residues. The CDR3, as DNA: TGTGCCAGCAGCTCAGCCGGGACCGTCGGCGGGGATGAGCAGTTCTTC. Its translation is CASSSAGTVGGDEQFF.

This chain uses TRBV10-1 with TRBJ1-2, with TRBD1 matching 8 bases. The ends lost 5 bases at V and 7 bases at J; junction bases unmatched: 9. This CDR3 spans 14 amino acids. Germline CDR1 WNHNN, CDR2 SYGVQD (reference sequence). CDR3 sequence reads: CASSSDRDRFGYTF. The CDR3 coding sequence is TGCGCCAGCAGTAGCGATCGGGACAGGTTTGGCTACACCTTC.

This sequence joins TRBV5-1 and TRBJ2-3; tentatively, D is TRBD1 (5 bases). Trimming cost V 0 bases and J 0 bases, with 8 bases left between them. In germline, CDR1 is SGHRS, CDR2 YFSETQ. This CDR3 has 15 residues. The CDR3 DNA reads TGCGCCAGCAGCTTGGAAGGGGCTAGCACAGATACGCAGTATTTT. Its translation: CASSLEGASTDTQYF.